Described below is a single T cell receptor beta chain sequence and its context. The data originate from a study of Ad26.COV2.S vaccination and SARS-CoV-2 variants. Profiled with immunoSEQ multiplex PCR; TCRdb holds only in-frame clones, not every one. This table has 410,000 or so clones, 80% to 95% appearing once. The treatment was: 19 received Ad26.COV2.S at low or high dose, single or two shots; about 5 received placebo; per-sample allocation not given. The investigators took samples on day 63 after the first vaccine or placebo injection. Based in Boston, the donor was an adult of 18-55 years. V shed 2 bases and J shed 1 base, with 8 bases lying between them. From germline, CDR1 is GTSNPN and CDR2 SVGIG (reference sequence). This CDR3 is 13 amino acids long.

The chain employs TRBV30 and TRBJ1-2; D is uncertain. The starting material was peripheral blood, obtained in a trial of Ad26.COV2.S vaccine versus placebo. This clonotype was obtained from a person between 18 and 65 years old who received the Ad26.COV2.S COVID-19 vaccine or a placebo. For the CDR3, the DNA is TGTGCCTGGAGTCCGACAAGTAACTATGGCTACACCTTC. Encoded protein: CAWSPTSNYGYTF.